Listed below are T cell receptor beta chains from one sample, sequenced in a study of blood T cell repertoires in COVID-19. Repertoires were generated with immunoSEQ multiplex PCR, while TCRdb's copy carries only in-frame clones and drops some. This sample yields under 500,000 clones, of which about 89% are seen a single time; 4.3% belongs to the top ten. Sequencing used peripheral blood. Receptors were obtained from a woman aged 25 to 39 with acute or convalescent COVID-19. The CDR3 runs from the conserved cysteine through the conserved F or W. The D gene is left open where the match is weak. Clone size is stated in some rows and not others, as once, few, many or a class when expanded.

CDR3 protein: CASSPLAGGGEQYF
CDR3 DNA: TGTGCCAGCAGCCCTTTAGCGGGGGGAGGCGAGCAGTACTTC
clone size: NA
V gene: TRBV3-1/TRBV3-2
J gene: TRBJ2-7
D gene: TRBD2

CDR3 protein: CASSDQTGRTSGNTIYF
CDR3 DNA: TGTGCCAGCAGTGATCAGACAGGAAGGACCTCTGGAAACACCATATATTTT
clone size: NA
V gene: TRBV6-1
J gene: TRBJ1-3
D gene: NA

CDR3 protein: CASSDGLAGGHWGNEQFF
CDR3 DNA: TGTGCCAGCAGTGATGGGCTAGCGGGGGGGCATTGGGGCAATGAGCAGTTCTTC
clone size: few
V gene: TRBV6-1
J gene: TRBJ2-1
D gene: TRBD2

CDR3 protein: CAVGEDRGREQYF
CDR3 DNA: TGTGCCGTGGGAGAGGACAGGGGGCGGGAGCAGTACTTC
clone size: NA
V gene: TRBV27
J gene: TRBJ2-7
D gene: TRBD1

CDR3 protein: CASSHPLGDGELFF
CDR3 DNA: TGTGCCAGCAGCCACCCGCTCGGGGACGGGGAGCTGTTTTTT
clone size: NA
V gene: TRBV3-1/TRBV3-2
J gene: TRBJ2-2
D gene: NA

CDR3 protein: CASTEGGETQYF
CDR3 DNA: TGTGCCAGCACCGAGGGGGGGGAGACCCAGTACTTC
clone size: NA
V gene: TRBV11-2
J gene: TRBJ2-5
D gene: NA

CDR3 protein: CASSVEFSNQPQHF
CDR3 DNA: TGTGCCAGCAGTGTGGAGTTTAGCAATCAGCCCCAGCATTTT
clone size: NA
V gene: TRBV2
J gene: TRBJ1-5
D gene: NA

CDR3 protein: CAIWGQAGTDGANVLTF
CDR3 DNA: TGTGCCATCTGGGGACAGGCAGGAACGGACGGGGCCAACGTCCTGACTTTC
clone size: NA
V gene: TRBV10-3
J gene: TRBJ2-6
D gene: TRBD1

CDR3 protein: CAWSRTDLGTNEQFF
CDR3 DNA: TGTGCCTGGAGCAGGACAGATCTGGGGACCAATGAGCAGTTCTTC
clone size: NA
V gene: TRBV30
J gene: TRBJ2-1
D gene: NA

CDR3 protein: CAGGGGNQPQHF
CDR3 DNA: TGTGCTGGGGGAGGGGGCAATCAGCCCCAGCATTTT
clone size: NA
V gene: TRBV28
J gene: TRBJ1-5
D gene: NA

CDR3 protein: CASSRRQGTYLWGGYTF
CDR3 DNA: TGTGCCAGCAGCCGACGACAGGGGACCTACCTATGGGGTGGCTACACCTTC
clone size: NA
V gene: TRBV3-1/TRBV3-2
J gene: TRBJ1-2
D gene: TRBD1

CDR3 protein: CASCKGPNEKLFF
CDR3 DNA: TGTGCCAGCTGTAAGGGGCCTAATGAAAAACTGTTTTTT
clone size: once
V gene: TRBV11-2
J gene: TRBJ1-4
D gene: NA

CDR3 protein: CASSESSGGNTGELFF
CDR3 DNA: TGCGCCAGCAGTGAGTCTAGCGGGGGTAACACCGGGGAGCTGTTTTTT
clone size: NA
V gene: TRBV10-1
J gene: TRBJ2-2
D gene: TRBD2

CDR3 protein: CASRQGRDTSSYEQYF
CDR3 DNA: TGCGCCAGCAGGCAAGGCCGGGACACCAGCTCCTACGAGCAGTACTTC
clone size: NA
V gene: TRBV5-1
J gene: TRBJ2-7
D gene: NA

CDR3 protein: CASSPYSGGAGDEQYF
CDR3 DNA: TGTGCCAGCAGCCCGTATTCAGGGGGCGCGGGGGACGAGCAGTACTTC
clone size: few
V gene: TRBV12-1
J gene: TRBJ2-7
D gene: NA

CDR3 protein: CASSLQGARGNTIYF
CDR3 DNA: TGTGCCAGCAGTTTACAGGGGGCGCGGGGAAACACCATATATTTT
clone size: NA
V gene: TRBV28
J gene: TRBJ1-3
D gene: TRBD1

CDR3 protein: CSAGDSYPPGELFF
CDR3 DNA: TGCAGCGCCGGGGACAGCTATCCTCCCGGGGAGCTGTTTTTT
clone size: NA
V gene: TRBV29-1
J gene: TRBJ2-2
D gene: TRBD1

CDR3 protein: CASSHVSSAEQYF
CDR3 DNA: TGTGCCAGCAGCCATGTTTCTAGCGCCGAGCAGTACTTC
clone size: NA
V gene: TRBV3-1/TRBV3-2
J gene: TRBJ2-7
D gene: NA

CDR3 protein: CASSQTGAYGYTF
CDR3 DNA: TGCGCCAGCAGCCAAACAGGGGCTTACGGCTACACCTTC
clone size: NA
V gene: TRBV4-1
J gene: TRBJ1-2
D gene: TRBD1

CDR3 protein: CASSPNRVLSYGYTF
CDR3 DNA: TGTGCCAGCAGCCCGAACAGGGTTTTGAGCTATGGCTACACCTTC
clone size: NA
V gene: TRBV13
J gene: TRBJ1-2
D gene: NA

CDR3 protein: CASRTSGTYNEQFF
CDR3 DNA: TGTGCCAGCCGAACGAGTGGGACTTACAATGAGCAGTTCTTC
clone size: NA
V gene: TRBV6-5
J gene: TRBJ2-1
D gene: NA

CDR3 protein: CASRLTSLDGQYF
CDR3 DNA: TGTGCCAGCAGACTAACTAGCCTCGATGGCCAGTACTTC
clone size: NA
V gene: TRBV12-3/TRBV12-4
J gene: TRBJ2-5
D gene: NA

CDR3 protein: CASSYTGGLHEQFF
CDR3 DNA: TGCGCCAGCAGCTATACAGGGGGGCTTCATGAGCAGTTCTTC
clone size: NA
V gene: TRBV5-1
J gene: TRBJ2-1
D gene: TRBD1

CDR3 protein: CASSPRTGTGEAFF
CDR3 DNA: TGTGCCAGCAGCCCCCGGACAGGGACGGGGGAAGCTTTCTTT
clone size: once
V gene: TRBV7-9
J gene: TRBJ1-1
D gene: TRBD1

CDR3 protein: CAWSVTSALEQFF
CDR3 DNA: TGTGCCTGGAGTGTTACTAGCGCCCTTGAGCAGTTCTTC
clone size: NA
V gene: TRBV30
J gene: TRBJ2-1
D gene: TRBD2

CDR3 protein: CAWGGDSYEETQYF
CDR3 DNA: TGTGCCTGGGGAGGGGACTCCTATGAAGAGACCCAGTACTTC
clone size: few
V gene: TRBV30
J gene: TRBJ2-5
D gene: NA

CDR3 protein: CASSLGAVYEQYF
CDR3 DNA: TGTGCCAGCAGCTTAGGGGCAGTCTACGAGCAGTACTTC
clone size: NA
V gene: TRBV7-2
J gene: TRBJ2-7
D gene: NA

CDR3 protein: CASSQGVHRGEQYF
CDR3 DNA: TGTGCCAGCAGCCAAGGGGTCCACCGGGGCGAGCAGTACTTC
clone size: once
V gene: TRBV14
J gene: TRBJ2-7
D gene: NA

CDR3 protein: CASSYSTGGLGEKLFF
CDR3 DNA: TGTGCCAGCAGTTACTCGACGGGCGGGTTGGGGGAAAAACTGTTTTTT
clone size: NA
V gene: TRBV6-5
J gene: TRBJ1-4
D gene: NA

CDR3 protein: CASSRDRAYEQYF
CDR3 DNA: TGTGCCAGTAGCCGGGACAGAGCCTACGAGCAGTACTTC
clone size: NA
V gene: TRBV19
J gene: TRBJ2-7
D gene: TRBD1

CDR3 protein: CASSQDLRGAGTSSYEQYF
CDR3 DNA: TGTGCCAGCAGCCAAGATTTGCGTGGTGCCGGGACTAGCAGCTACGAGCAGTACTTC
clone size: NA
V gene: TRBV3-1/TRBV3-2
J gene: TRBJ2-7
D gene: TRBD2

CDR3 protein: CASRGATEAFF
CDR3 DNA: TGTGCTAGTAGGGGTGCAACTGAAGCTTTCTTT
clone size: NA
V gene: TRBV12-5
J gene: TRBJ1-1
D gene: NA

CDR3 protein: CAWRFAGGVYGYTF
CDR3 DNA: TGTGCCTGGAGGTTTGCAGGGGGCGTGTATGGCTACACCTTC
clone size: NA
V gene: TRBV30
J gene: TRBJ1-2
D gene: TRBD1

CDR3 protein: CASNPRRVRSPLHF
CDR3 DNA: TGTGCCAGCAACCCTCGGAGGGTACGGTCACCCCTCCACTTT
clone size: few
V gene: TRBV28
J gene: TRBJ1-6
D gene: NA

CDR3 protein: CASSLGLAGASTDTQYF
CDR3 DNA: TGCGCCAGCAGCTTGGGGCTAGCGGGGGCCTCCACAGATACGCAGTATTTT
clone size: once
V gene: TRBV5-1
J gene: TRBJ2-3
D gene: TRBD2

CDR3 protein: CASSSILGTGNYEQYF
CDR3 DNA: TGTGCCAGCAGCTCAATTTTAGGGACAGGGAACTACGAGCAGTACTTC
clone size: NA
V gene: TRBV7-6
J gene: TRBJ2-7
D gene: TRBD1

CDR3 protein: CAWSPMTGGTLYGYTF
CDR3 DNA: TGTGCCTGGAGTCCCATGACGGGGGGCACCCTGTATGGCTACACCTTC
clone size: NA
V gene: TRBV30
J gene: TRBJ1-2
D gene: NA

CDR3 protein: CASSLDDRGRNTEAFF
CDR3 DNA: TGTGCCAGCAGCTTAGATGATAGGGGGCGGAACACTGAAGCTTTCTTT
clone size: NA
V gene: TRBV11-2
J gene: TRBJ1-1
D gene: TRBD1

CDR3 protein: CASGGGGTEAFF
CDR3 DNA: TGTGCCAGCGGTGGCGGTGGCACTGAAGCTTTCTTT
clone size: NA
V gene: TRBV5-6
J gene: TRBJ1-1
D gene: NA

CDR3 protein: CASSLLSSTDTQYF
CDR3 DNA: TGTGCCAGCAGCTTACTCAGTAGCACAGATACGCAGTATTTT
clone size: NA
V gene: TRBV7-3
J gene: TRBJ2-3
D gene: NA

CDR3 protein: CASSPRVLGVTLHF
CDR3 DNA: TGTGCCAGCAGCCCCCGGGTCTTAGGTGTCACCCTCCACTTT
clone size: once
V gene: TRBV7-2
J gene: TRBJ1-6
D gene: NA

CDR3 protein: CASKIGQGSNQPQHF
CDR3 DNA: TGTGCCAGCAAGATCGGACAGGGGAGCAATCAGCCCCAGCATTTT
clone size: NA
V gene: TRBV2
J gene: TRBJ1-5
D gene: TRBD1

CDR3 protein: CASSGDSRNSPLHF
CDR3 DNA: TGTGCCAGCAGCGGTGACAGTCGCAATTCACCCCTCCACTTT
clone size: many
V gene: TRBV3-1/TRBV3-2
J gene: TRBJ1-6
D gene: NA

CDR3 protein: CASSQVPPKQYF
CDR3 DNA: TGTGCCAGCAGCCAAGTTCCCCCCAAGCAGTACTTC
clone size: NA
V gene: TRBV14
J gene: TRBJ2-7
D gene: NA

CDR3 protein: CASSDRDRGYTF
CDR3 DNA: TGTGCCAGCAGTGACCGGGACAGGGGCTACACCTTC
clone size: few
V gene: TRBV12-3/TRBV12-4
J gene: TRBJ1-2
D gene: TRBD1

CDR3 protein: CASSLSSGPQETQYF
CDR3 DNA: TGTGCCAGCAGCTTATCTAGCGGGCCTCAAGAGACCCAGTACTTC
clone size: once
V gene: TRBV7-6
J gene: TRBJ2-5
D gene: TRBD2

CDR3 protein: CASSNPGLDTGELFF
CDR3 DNA: TGTGCCAGCAGCAACCCGGGTCTAGACACCGGGGAGCTGTTTTTT
clone size: few
V gene: TRBV5-4
J gene: TRBJ2-2
D gene: NA

CDR3 protein: CASRRGETQYF
CDR3 DNA: TGTGCCAGCAGACGGGGGGAGACCCAGTACTTC
clone size: NA
V gene: TRBV6-5
J gene: TRBJ2-5
D gene: NA

CDR3 protein: CSVVVLRTDTQYF
CDR3 DNA: TGCAGCGTTGTTGTTCTCCGCACAGATACGCAGTATTTT
clone size: NA
V gene: TRBV29-1
J gene: TRBJ2-3
D gene: NA

CDR3 protein: CASSEATRAATEAFF
CDR3 DNA: TGTGCCAGCAGTGAAGCCACCAGGGCCGCCACTGAAGCTTTCTTT
clone size: NA
V gene: TRBV6-1
J gene: TRBJ1-1
D gene: NA

CDR3 protein: CASSMTVFTYEQYF
CDR3 DNA: TGTGCCAGCAGCATGACAGTGTTTACCTACGAGCAGTACTTC
clone size: NA
V gene: TRBV5-5
J gene: TRBJ2-7
D gene: NA

CDR3 protein: CAWSSSIYGYTF
CDR3 DNA: TGTGCCTGGAGTTCGTCTATATATGGCTACACCTTC
clone size: NA
V gene: TRBV30
J gene: TRBJ1-2
D gene: NA

CDR3 protein: CASAPSRGVSYNEQFF
CDR3 DNA: TGCGCCAGCGCCCCCTCCCGGGGGGTGTCCTACAATGAGCAGTTCTTC
clone size: NA
V gene: TRBV5-1
J gene: TRBJ2-1
D gene: TRBD2

CDR3 protein: CASRTNYEQYF
CDR3 DNA: TGTGCCAGCAGAACAAACTACGAGCAGTACTTC
clone size: NA
V gene: TRBV6-5
J gene: TRBJ2-7
D gene: NA

CDR3 protein: CAWKRGGNTDTQYF
CDR3 DNA: TGTGCCTGGAAACGCGGGGGAAACACAGATACGCAGTATTTT
clone size: few
V gene: TRBV30
J gene: TRBJ2-3
D gene: TRBD2

CDR3 protein: CASSLTAPGQPGDYGYTF
CDR3 DNA: TGTGCCAGCAGTCTTACCGCCCCTGGACAGCCTGGGGACTATGGCTACACCTTC
clone size: NA
V gene: TRBV28
J gene: TRBJ1-2
D gene: NA

CDR3 protein: CASSLEEQAPQHF
CDR3 DNA: TGTGCCAGCAGTCTGGAGGAACAAGCGCCCCAGCATTTT
clone size: once
V gene: TRBV6-5
J gene: TRBJ1-5
D gene: NA

CDR3 protein: CASSPGTGVLGYTF
CDR3 DNA: TGTGCCAGTTCCCCCGGGACAGGGGTATTAGGCTACACCTTC
clone size: NA
V gene: TRBV19
J gene: TRBJ1-2
D gene: TRBD1

CDR3 protein: CASSEDISSREQYF
CDR3 DNA: TGCGCCAGCAGTGAGGACATCTCTTCGCGAGAGCAGTACTTC
clone size: NA
V gene: TRBV10-1
J gene: TRBJ2-7
D gene: NA

CDR3 protein: CASSLGPGDRGQETQYF
CDR3 DNA: TGCGCCAGCAGCTTGGGCCCCGGGGACAGGGGACAAGAGACCCAGTACTTC
clone size: NA
V gene: TRBV5-1
J gene: TRBJ2-5
D gene: TRBD1